Here is one TCR beta chain with its context. The antigen remains unidentified. Treatment in this sample: approximately 9-day PBMC culture with coronavirus spike peptide pools or control peptides (ViraFEST assay). The entry originates in a study of vaccination and CD4 T cells after COVID-19. Study summary: Post-diagnosis, post-COVID samples were collected after a median around 97 days, ranging 35 to 161.

The Oncomine TCR Beta short-read assay generated sequence data from the DNA of cultured CD4+ T cells. CD4+ T cells were cultured, and genomic DNA was extracted from them. Using its own MiXCR run on the PCR reads, TCRdb lists one record per CDR3 protein. The table lists under 9,000 distinct CDR3 sequences, approximately 56% of them singletons. Germline CDR1 GTSNPN, CDR2 SVGIG (reference sequence). The CDR3 is 14 residues long. Trimming removed 3 bases from V and 5 bases from J, with 16 bases in between. This receptor was identified in a human donor with COVID-19. This material consisted of cultured CD4+ T cells from blood, taken after SARS-CoV-2 vaccination. This rearrangement joins TRBV30 to TRBJ2-5; maybe TRBD1 (6 bases). The CDR3 reads CAWSTGPRGETQYF. The CDR3 coding sequence is TGTGCCTGGAGCACCGGGCCAAGGGGGGAGACCCAGTACTTC.